These 9 T cell receptor beta chains share one sample of origin, sequenced in a study of shared clonotypes between healthy human individuals. The repertoire was sequenced with immunoSEQ multiplex PCR; TCRdb's copy has only in-frame clones and lacks some. Of approximately 2.5 million clones in the sample, around nine tenths are singletons; the top ten hold 0.13% to 0.15%. The source material was naive CD4+ T cells sorted from blood. Noted subset: CD45RA+ positively selected. The receptor set was obtained from a man younger than 35 in good health.

Turning to this clone: The sample contains more than one DNA sequence encoding this CDR3. The rearrangement uses TRBV5-1 and TRBJ2-7; TRBD1 matches at 7 bases. The CDR3 runs 15 residues. In germline, CDR1 is SGHRS, CDR2 YFSETQ. V was pared by 4 bases and J by 0 bases, with 7 bases of the junction left unmatched. The CDR3 coding sequence is TGCGCCAGCAGCCCCGGGACAGTAAGCTCCTACGAGCAGTACTTC. This sequence encodes CASSPGTVSSYEQYF.

This clone appeared a single time. This CDR3 is CASSQYGFYEQYF. The CDR3 nucleotides read TGCGCCAGCAGCCAATACGGATTCTACGAGCAGTACTTC. The chain carries TRBV4-1 and TRBJ2-7; the D is unclear. Germline V gives CDR1 MGHRA, CDR2 YSYEKL. The CDR3 has 13 residues. V was shortened by 2 bases and J by 3 bases, with 8 bases between the two germline ends.

Comment on this clone: Other nucleotide sequences from this sample produce the same CDR3. The genes are TRBV6-5 and TRBJ1-2, with TRBD1 identical over 11 bases. This CDR3 is built from 14 residues. V shed 4 bases, J shed 4 bases, and the junction held 2 bases outside the gene matches. Germline CDR1 reads MNHEY; CDR2 reads SVGAGI. The CDR3 DNA reads as TGTGCCAGCAGTTCAGGGACAGGGGGCTATGGCTACACCTTC. This sequence encodes CASSSGTGGYGYTF.

Note on this clone: Additional DNA sequences in this sample encode the identical CDR3. The rearrangement joins TRBV19 to TRBJ2-5; 7 bases agree with TRBD1. There are 14 residues in the CDR3. The germline V gene encodes CDR1 LNHDA and CDR2 SQIVND (reference sequence). With 2 bases clipped from V and 5 bases from J, the junction kept 5 bases outside the gene matches. As DNA, the CDR3 is TGTGCCAGTAGTATAACAGGGGTCCAGGAGACCCAGTACTTC. Protein: CASSITGVQETQYF.

V gene TRBV7-2 combines with J gene TRBJ2-5; 10 bases map to TRBD1. Losses at the gene ends were 1 base for V and 2 bases for J; bases not matched to a gene: 1. Per germline, CDR1 SGHTA and CDR2 FQGNSA. The CDR3 extends over 15 amino acids. In nucleotides, the CDR3 is TGTGCCAGCAGCTTAGTGGGACAGGGGCAAGAGACCCAGTACTTC. Its protein is CASSLVGQGQETQYF.

V usage is TRBV6-5 and J usage is TRBJ2-7; weak D call: TRBD1 (7 bases). The CDR3 is made up of 15 amino acids. Between the trimmed V and J ends, which lost 0 bases and 5 bases, there was a span of 14 bases. The germline V gene has CDR1 MNHEY and CDR2 SVGAGI. The CDR3 bases are TGTGCCAGCAGTTACTCGCGACAGGGAGGCCACGAGCAGTACTTC. Its translation: CASSYSRQGGHEQYF.

Concerning this clone: The sample carries other DNA sequences with the same CDR3. V is TRBV5-1 and J is TRBJ2-2; unclear D gene. This CDR3 spans 15 amino acids. Germline loops: CDR1 SGHRS, CDR2 YFSETQ. V was shortened by 4 bases and J by 0 bases, with 10 bases between the two germline ends. The chain's CDR3 is CASSPLGPNTGELFF. For the CDR3, the DNA is TGCGCCAGCAGCCCCCTTGGGCCGAACACCGGGGAGCTGTTTTTT.

The chain recombines TRBV5-1 with TRBJ1-1; 10 bases align to TRBD1. The CDR3 totals 15 residues. J was trimmed by 8 bases and V by 4 bases; bases with no gene match: 11. Germline lookup yields CDR1 SGHRS and CDR2 YFSETQ. The CDR3 region is CASSPGQGNSFEAFF. The CDR3 nucleotides are TGCGCCAGCAGCCCGGGACAGGGGAACTCCTTCGAAGCTTTCTTT.

This rearrangement joins TRBV18 to TRBJ2-7; a weak D match, TRBD2 (6 bases). The CDR3 length is 15 residues. V was cut by 5 bases and J by 2 bases, with 16 bases left in between. Germline CDR1 and CDR2: KGHSH and LQKENI. Written as DNA, the CDR3 is TGTGCCAGCTCATCGCCGGGACTGAGGACCTACGAGCAGTACTTC. As protein: CASSSPGLRTYEQYF. The variable domain in full, completed from reference TRBV18 and TRBJ2-7, reads NAGVMQNPRHLVRRRGQEARLRCSPMKGHSHVYWYRQLPEEGLKFMVYLQKENIIDESGMPKERFSAEFPKEGPSILRIQQVVRGDSAAYFCASSSPGLRTYEQYFGPGTRLTVT.